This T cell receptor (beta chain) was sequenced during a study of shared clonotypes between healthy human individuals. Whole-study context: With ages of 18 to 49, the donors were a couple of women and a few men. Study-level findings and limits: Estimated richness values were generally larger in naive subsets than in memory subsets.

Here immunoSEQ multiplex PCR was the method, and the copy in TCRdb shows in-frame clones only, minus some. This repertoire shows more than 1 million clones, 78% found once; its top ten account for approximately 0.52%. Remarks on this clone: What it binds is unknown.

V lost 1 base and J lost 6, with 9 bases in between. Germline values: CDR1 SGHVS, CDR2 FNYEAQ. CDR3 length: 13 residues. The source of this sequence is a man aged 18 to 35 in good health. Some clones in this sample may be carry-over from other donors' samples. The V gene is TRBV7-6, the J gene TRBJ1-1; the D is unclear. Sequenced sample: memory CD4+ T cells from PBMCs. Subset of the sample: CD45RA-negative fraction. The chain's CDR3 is CASSLGKGSEAFF. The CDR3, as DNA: TGTGCCAGCAGCTTAGGAAAAGGATCTGAAGCTTTCTTT.